This TCR beta chain emerged from a study of regulatory T cells in long-lasting Graves disease. Relying on iRepertoire HTBI primers and Arm-PCR of CDR3 regions, the team built TCR beta libraries. TCRdb independently ran MiXCR on the multiplex PCR reads; one entry per CDR3 protein. The sample holds 500,000 to 700,000 distinct CDR3 sequences, 15% to 20% seen once. Noted time point: newly diagnosed GD, antithyroid drugs for less than 3 months. Isolated PBMC RNA provided the starting material for the TCR library. The V gene lost 0 bases and the J gene lost 3 bases, with 8 bases spanning the gap. Germline V gives CDR1 LNHNV, CDR2 YYDKDF (reference sequence). This CDR3 is 14 amino acids long. General study points: A reduction in accuracy may have resulted from the small sample size. Clonotypes that were public and shared totalled a few thousand in persistent patients versus approximately 970 in new patients.

This clonotype appeared many times. Its antigen remains unknown. Another study also made use of these data, one on T cells in Graves' hyperthyroidism and ophthalmopathy.

The TCR sequence derives from a woman between 25 and 40 years old with Graves disease. The source material was peripheral blood mononuclear cells (PBMCs), sampled at new diagnosis, from a patient treated with antithyroid drugs. The chain links TRBV15 to TRBJ1-2, with D uncertain. The CDR3 nucleotides read TGTGCCACCAGCAGAGATCTGGGATACTATGGCTACACCTTC. Translated: CATSRDLGYYGYTF.